This passage covers 18 T cell receptor beta chains from one sample sequenced in a study of T cells in Graves' hyperthyroidism and ophthalmopathy. TCR beta CDR3 regions were amplified from RNA transcripts. HTBI primers drove first-round RT-PCR of the TCR CDR3. TCRdb re-called the multiplex PCR reads with MiXCR, one entry per CDR3 protein. Among around 300,000 distinct CDR3 sequences listed, 10% to 15% were seen once. Sequencing was performed on blood. These receptors originate from a woman aged 25 to 39 with Graves' hyperthyroidism that later progressed to Graves' ophthalmopathy.

This clonotype came up a few times. The V gene is TRBV9, the J gene TRBJ2-3; no clear D gene. With 1 base removed from V and 4 bases from J, the gap between germline ends came to 10 bases. The germline gives CDR1 SGDLS, CDR2 YYNGEE. The CDR3 has 14 residues. This CDR3 is CASSVLSVPDTQYF. CDR3 in DNA: TGTGCCAGCAGCGTATTGAGCGTTCCAGATACGCAGTATTTT.

V is TRBV28 and J is TRBJ2-3; D is perhaps TRBD1 (6 bases). The CDR3 spans 16 residues. Trimming removed 5 bases from V and 0 bases from J, with 15 bases in between. CDR1 is MDHEN and CDR2 is SYDVKM in the germline V gene. As DNA, the CDR3 is TGTGCCAGCAGTCCCTGGGCCCAGGGGAGCACAGATACGCAGTATTTT. This gives the protein CASSPWAQGSTDTQYF.

This sequence joins TRBV7-2 and TRBJ2-7; 8 bases agree with TRBD2. CDR1 is SGHTA, CDR2 FQGNSA, per germline. CDR3 size: 17 residues. V was pared by 6 bases and J by 0 bases, with 13 bases of the junction left unmatched. CDR3 bases: TGTGCCAGCAGTAGTAGGCGGGGGGCCAGGAGCTCCTACGAGCAGTACTTC. Its protein product is CASSSRRGARSSYEQYF.

This clonotype was recorded at least ten times. The J gene is TRBJ2-5, the V gene TRBV28; 7 positions agree with TRBD2. Germline trimming cut 7 bases from V and 1 base from J; bases unmatched to any gene: 6. Germline CDR1 and CDR2: MDHEN and SYDVKM. This CDR3 spans 14 amino acids. CDR3: CASMRESLQETQYF. DNA for the CDR3: TGTGCCAGCATGCGGGAGTCCCTCCAAGAGACCCAGTACTTC. Using reference TRBV28 and TRBJ2-5 for the parts outside the CDR3, the full variable domain is DVKVTQSSRYLVKRTGEKVFLECVQDMDHENMFWYRQDPGLGLRLIYFSYDVKMKEKGDIPEGYSVSREKKERFSLILESASTNQTSMYLCASMRESLQETQYFGPGTRLLVL.

This clonotype has just a few counts. V and J are TRBV5-4 and TRBJ2-5; 13 nucleotides match TRBD2. The germline gives CDR1 SGHNT, CDR2 YYREEE (reference sequence). V lost 3 bases to trimming and J lost 8 bases; unmatched junction nucleotides: 7. CDR3 length equals 15 residues. In nucleotides, the CDR3 is TGTGCCAGCAGCTCTGGACTAGCGGGAGTAGGAACCCAGTACTTC. This encodes CASSSGLAGVGTQYF. The whole variable domain, filled in from reference TRBV5-4 and TRBJ2-5, reads ETGVTQSPTHLIKTRGQQVTLRCSSQSGHNTVSWYQQALGQGPQFIFQYYREEENGRGNFPPRFSGLQFPNYSSELNVNALELDDSALYLCASSSGLAGVGTQYFGPGTRLLVL.

With regard to this clonotype: This may be a read error: a much more frequent sequence differs by one nucleotide. This rearrangement joins TRBV7-9 to TRBJ1-2; D gene uncertain. This CDR3 region has 14 residues. V was pared by 2 bases and J by 3 bases, with 10 bases between. Germline V CDR1 and CDR2: SEHNR, FQNEAQ (reference sequence). CDR3 nucleotide sequence: TGTGCCAGCAGCTTACCCCGAGACGACTATGGCTACACCTTC. As protein: CASSLPRDDYGYTF.

V is TRBV15 and J is TRBJ1-1; TRBD1 is a possible D gene (6 bases). Germline-derived CDR1 and CDR2 are LNHNV and YYDKDF (reference sequence). This CDR3 spans 14 amino acids. Trimming took off 10 bases at V and 3 bases at J, with 18 bases between the two ends. The CDR3 protein is CASKPPGDHTEAFF. The CDR3, as DNA: TGTGCCAGCAAGCCCCCAGGGGACCACACTGAAGCTTTCTTT.

This clonotype was detected a few times. This could be a read error, since a much larger clone is one nucleotide away. The chain carries TRBV7-2 and TRBJ2-1; 8 nucleotides line up with TRBD1. Germline V gives CDR1 SGHTA, CDR2 FQGNSA. The CDR3 is 14 residues long. V was pared by 5 bases and J by 8 bases, with 8 bases of the junction left unmatched. The CDR3 DNA reads TGTGCCAGCAGCCCCCACAGGGGGAACGATGAGCAGTTCTTC. Protein sequence: CASSPHRGNDEQFF.

A few counts support this clonotype. The chain is built from TRBV5-1 and TRBJ2-5; the D gene is possibly TRBD1 (6 bases). This CDR3 contains 15 residues. Trimming took off 3 bases at V and 5 bases at J, with 17 bases between the two ends. The germline V gene encodes CDR1 SGHRS and CDR2 YFSETQ. CDR3 amino acids: CASSWGQGPKETQYF. DNA for the CDR3: TGCGCCAGCAGCTGGGGGCAGGGACCCAAGGAGACCCAGTACTTC.

Turning to this clonotype: One junction end disagrees with the germline gene, perhaps due to a read error. The rearrangement uses TRBV27 and TRBJ2-3; D not certain. In germline, CDR1 is MNHEY, CDR2 SMNVEV (reference sequence). The CDR3 sequence is 13 residues long. The CDR3 sequence: CVSRRAGTDTQYF. The CDR3 nucleotides are TGTGTCAGCCGTAGGGCCGGAACAGATACGCAGTATTTT.

This clonotype was seen repeatedly, ten times or more. The chain recombines TRBV30 with TRBJ1-1; no clear D gene. The CDR3 is 16 amino acids. Per the germline V gene, CDR1 is GTSNPN and CDR2 is SVGIG (reference sequence). V lost 1 base, J lost 3 bases, and 18 bases lay in between. The CDR3 loop reads CAWSAPRRYQDTEAFF. CDR3 bases: TGTGCCTGGAGTGCCCCCCGTAGGTACCAGGACACTGAAGCTTTCTTT.

This clonotype appeared many times. The chain joins TRBV18 to TRBJ2-3; D unclear. The V end was cut by 2 bases, the J end by 3 bases, with 6 bases between. CDR3 length: 13 amino acids. Germline CDR1 KGHSH, CDR2 LQKENI. The DNA of the CDR3 is TGTGCCAGCTCACCATGGGTAACAGATACGCAGTATTTT. It translates to CASSPWVTDTQYF.

There are many counts of this clonotype. For the CDR3, the DNA is TGTGCCAGCAGCTTAGACCCCGGGCAGGGACATGGCGAGCAGTACTTC. Residues: CASSLDPGQGHGEQYF. V usage is TRBV13 and J usage is TRBJ2-7, with a weak D call TRBD1 (6 bases). The germline gives CDR1 PRHDT, CDR2 FYEKMQ (reference sequence). V was shortened by 1 base and J by 6 bases, with 19 bases between the two germline ends. This CDR3 comprises 16 residues.

This clonotype was picked up many times. The chain combines TRBV9 with TRBJ2-1, with TRBD2 matching 13 bases. Germline V gives CDR1 SGDLS, CDR2 YYNGEE. Losses at the gene ends were 4 bases for V and 3 bases for J; bases not matched to a gene: 10. The length of the CDR3 is 18 residues. CDR3 protein: CASSSGLAGAGGYNEQFF. The CDR3 DNA is TGTGCCAGCAGCTCAGGACTAGCGGGAGCGGGGGGCTACAATGAGCAGTTCTTC.

This clonotype was detected many times. The rearrangement uses TRBV6-1 and TRBJ2-7; maybe TRBD2 (6 bases). The CDR3 sequence is 14 residues long. Germline V gives CDR1 MNHNS, CDR2 SASEGT. V was cut by 7 bases and J by 0 bases, with 13 bases left in between. The CDR3 region is CASTRDLGSYEQYF. The CDR3, as DNA: TGTGCCAGCACCCGGGACTTGGGCTCCTACGAGCAGTACTTC.

This clonotype has ten or more counts. The chain carries TRBV20-1 and TRBJ2-5, with D perhaps TRBD2 (6 bases). Germline CDR1 reads DFQATT; CDR2 reads SNEGSKA (reference sequence). CDR3 size: 15 residues. The ends were cut back, 5 bases at V and 1 base at J, with 17 bases in the middle. This CDR3 reads CSADTDYTIQETQYF. Here the CDR3 DNA reads TGCAGTGCTGACACGGACTACACTATCCAAGAGACCCAGTACTTC.

This clonotype was picked up many times. The CDR3 nucleotides are TGTGCCAGCAGCCTACTTGGGCAGGGTGACGAGCAGTACTTC. Amino acids: CASSLLGQGDEQYF. The chain employs TRBV7-3 and TRBJ2-7; weak D call: TRBD1 (5 bases). Germline loops: CDR1 SGHTA, CDR2 FQGTGA. Trimming pared 5 bases from V and 5 bases from J, leaving 16 bases between. The CDR3 extends over 14 amino acids.

This clonotype was counted at least ten times. This chain links TRBV30 with TRBJ2-2; D is unclear. V was shortened by 0 bases and J by 6 bases, with 8 bases between the two germline ends. CDR1 is GTSNPN, CDR2 SVGIG, per germline (reference sequence). There are 13 residues in the CDR3. The CDR3 nucleotides read TGTGCCTGGAGTGTGTCTCCTCCCGGGGAGCTGTTTTTT. Its translation: CAWSVSPPGELFF.